This passage covers 9 T cell receptor beta chains from one sample sequenced in a study of CD8+CD57+ T cells in acquired aplastic anemia (dated by TCRdb to about 2018). Sequencing was performed on an Illumina HiSeq 2000. Genomic DNA served as template for TCR beta VDJ combination and CDR3 sequence profiling. TCRdb handled the public reads itself, with Q25 trimming in fastp and clone calling in MiXCR, and kept productive beta chains. Rows with one shared CDR3 protein collapse into an entry with the most common genes and DNA. Across this sample there are roughly 150,000 distinct CDR3 sequences, with around half seen only once. 3.2% of the sample comes from the top ten. The patients picked for sequencing were ones in whom flow cytometry had shown an expansion of CD8+CD57+ cells. The sequenced material came from sorted CD4+, CD8+, or CD8+CD57+ T cells (not recorded which) from PBMCs. Receptors originate from a human donor with aplastic anemia.

This clonotype was counted only a few times. The rearrangement uses TRBV3-1 and TRBJ2-4; D might be TRBD2 (5 bases). Germline V lookup: CDR1 LGHDT, CDR2 YNNKEL (reference sequence). The CDR3 has 15 residues. Trimming took off 4 bases at V and 1 base at J, with 11 bases between the two ends. CDR3 bases: TGTGCCAGCAGCCCTGGATCGGGGGCCAAAAACATTCAGTACTTC. As protein: CASSPGSGAKNIQYF.

This chain uses TRBV29-1 with TRBJ2-5, with 10 bases identical to TRBD1. The CDR3 spans 15 residues. CDR1 is SQVTM, CDR2 ANQGSEA, per germline. V gave up 1 base and J gave up 3 bases; unmatched junction bases: 5. The CDR3 region has the DNA TGCAGCGTTGAAGGTGACAGGGGGCGGGAAGAGACCCAGTACTTC. Translating gives CSVEGDRGREETQYF.

This sequence joins TRBV19 and TRBJ1-5; a possible D gene is TRBD1 (6 bases). The CDR3 is 17 amino acids. Trimming shortened V by 6 bases and J by 0 bases, and 18 bases separated the two germline ends. Germline V gene data show CDR1 as LNHDA and CDR2 as SQIVND (reference sequence). The CDR3 region has the DNA TGTGCCAGTAGCCTGGACAGTAACTTTTATAGCAATCAGCCCCAGCATTTT. Translating gives CASSLDSNFYSNQPQHF.

There are many counts of this clonotype. This chain links TRBV7-9 with TRBJ1-2; 7 nucleotides agree with TRBD1. Trimming cost V 1 base and J 8 bases; bases outside gene matches: 7. The CDR3 runs 14 residues. Germline V CDR1 and CDR2: SEHNR, FQNEAQ (reference sequence). The CDR3 DNA is TGTGCCAGCAGCTTAGTGACAGGGTTCGAGGGCTACACCTTC. It is translated as CASSLVTGFEGYTF.

This clonotype was seen more than once but under ten times. The chain has TRBV6-1 and TRBJ1-1, with a weak D call TRBD1 (5 bases). The germline V gene has CDR1 MNHNS and CDR2 SASEGT. The CDR3 runs 14 residues. The V end lost 6 bases, the J end lost 0 bases, and 11 bases lay between the germline ends. CDR3 region: CASSPEGVNTEAFF. The CDR3 bases are TGTGCCAGCAGCCCCGAAGGGGTGAACACTGAAGCTTTCTTT.

This sequence joins TRBV29-1 and TRBJ2-7, with D unclear. The V and J ends lost 5 bases and 4 bases respectively, with 15 bases between them. This CDR3 has 13 residues. The V gene's germline CDR1 is SQVTM and CDR2 ANQGSEA. The CDR3 region has the DNA TGCAGCGTTCTTACGGGCGGATCATACGAGCAGTACTTC. Translated, it gives CSVLTGGSYEQYF.

The rearrangement uses TRBV7-2 and TRBJ2-3; D is perhaps TRBD1 (6 bases). Trimming shortened V by 2 bases and J by 6 bases, and 9 bases separated the two germline ends. The CDR3 consists of 13 residues. Germline V gives CDR1 SGHTA, CDR2 FQGNSA. In DNA, the CDR3 is TGTGCCAGCAGCTTAACAGGGTCGGATACGCAGTATTTT. It codes for CASSLTGSDTQYF.

This clonotype showed up many times. CDR3 sequence reads: CASSSPGLGELGTQYF. For the CDR3, the DNA is TGTGCCAGCAGTTCCCCGGGACTAGGGGAGTTAGGTACGCAGTATTTT. The chain combines TRBV6-1 with TRBJ2-3, with TRBD2 matching 8 bases. The CDR3 extends over 16 amino acids. The junction had 15 bases not matched to a gene; V was cut back by 5 bases and J by 8 bases. The germline V gene encodes CDR1 MNHNS and CDR2 SASEGT.

As concerns this clonotype: The junction departs from germline at one end; a sequencing error may be responsible. The CDR3 DNA is TGTGCCAGCAGTGACGGACAGACGCTCTATGGCTACACCTTC. Protein product: CASSDGQTLYGYTF. This sequence joins TRBV10-3 and TRBJ1-2; TRBD1 might be the D (6 bases). Germline V CDR1 and CDR2: ENHRY, SYGVKD. The CDR3 loop spans 14 amino acids.